The present entry profiles one TCR beta chain with its context. The method was immunoSEQ multiplex PCR; TCRdb's version includes in-frame clones alone and lacks a portion of them. The sample lists 120,000 to 150,000 clones, 84% seen once, with around 3.2% in the top ten. This CDR3 has 12 residues. Per the germline V gene, CDR1 is SQVTM and CDR2 is ANQGSEA. V was shortened by 5 bases and J by 9 bases, with 16 bases between the two germline ends. This entry belongs to a study of blood T cell repertoires in COVID-19. This clonotype was sampled from a woman aged 45 to 65 with acute COVID-19. The gene calls are TRBV29-1 and TRBJ2-5; TRBD2 is a possible D gene (6 bases). The source material was PBMCs or T cells enriched from blood (not recorded which). In nucleotides, the CDR3 is TGCAGCGTTAAGACGGGGCCGGGGGCCCAGTACTTC. This sequence encodes CSVKTGPGAQYF.